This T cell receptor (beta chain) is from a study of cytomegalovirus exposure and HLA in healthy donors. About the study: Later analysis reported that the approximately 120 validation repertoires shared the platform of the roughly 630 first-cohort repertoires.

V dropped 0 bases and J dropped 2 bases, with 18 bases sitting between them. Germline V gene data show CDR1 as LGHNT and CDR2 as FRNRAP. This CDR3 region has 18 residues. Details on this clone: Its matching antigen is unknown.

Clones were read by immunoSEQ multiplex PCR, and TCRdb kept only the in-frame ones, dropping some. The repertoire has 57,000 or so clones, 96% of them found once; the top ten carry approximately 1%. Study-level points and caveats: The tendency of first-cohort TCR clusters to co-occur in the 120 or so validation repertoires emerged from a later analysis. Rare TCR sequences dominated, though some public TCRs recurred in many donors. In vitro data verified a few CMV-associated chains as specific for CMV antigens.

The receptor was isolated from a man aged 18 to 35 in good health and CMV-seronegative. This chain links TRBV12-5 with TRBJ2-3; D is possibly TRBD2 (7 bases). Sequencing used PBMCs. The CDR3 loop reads CASGLVVWGGSYTDTQYF. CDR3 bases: TGTGCTAGTGGTTTGGTGGTATGGGGGGGCAGTTACACAGATACGCAGTATTTT.